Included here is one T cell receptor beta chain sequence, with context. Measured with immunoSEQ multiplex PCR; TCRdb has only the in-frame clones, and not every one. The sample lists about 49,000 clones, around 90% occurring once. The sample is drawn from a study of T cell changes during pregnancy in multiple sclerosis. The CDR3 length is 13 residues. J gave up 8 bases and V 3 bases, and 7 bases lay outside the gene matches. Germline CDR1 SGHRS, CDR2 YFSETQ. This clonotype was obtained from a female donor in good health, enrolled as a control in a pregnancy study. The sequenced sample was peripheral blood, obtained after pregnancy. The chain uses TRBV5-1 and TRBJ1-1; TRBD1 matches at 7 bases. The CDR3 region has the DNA TGCGCCAGCAGCTGGGGGGACAGAGAAGAAGCTTTCTTT. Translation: CASSWGDREEAFF.